This T cell receptor (beta chain) was captured in a study of siplizumab effects on memory and regulatory T cells. Whole-study results and caveats: Alloreactive sequences that could be traced to unstimulated CD4+ memory cells showed a significant reduction under siplizumab.

Using immunoSEQ multiplex PCR, the repertoire was profiled, and TCRdb retains in-frame clones only, with some absent. This sample has tens of thousands of clones; roughly 87% occur once, and the top ten carry under 2%. About this clone itself: Its antigen is unidentified.

The CDR3 covers 15 residues. Between the trimmed V and J ends, which lost 5 bases and 3 bases, there was a span of 17 bases. The germline V gene encodes CDR1 SGHDN and CDR2 FVKESK. The chain uses TRBV14 and TRBJ2-7, with D possibly being TRBD1 (6 bases). Input material: Tregs sorted from blood. The receptor was isolated from a human donor in good health. The CDR3 sequence is CASSSQFKGGYEQYF. The CDR3 DNA sequence: TGTGCCAGCAGCTCCCAATTCAAAGGGGGCTACGAGCAGTACTTC.